These 9 T cell receptor beta chains originate from one sample sequenced in a study of blood T cell repertoires in COVID-19. Generated by immunoSEQ multiplex PCR, the TCRdb table keeps only in-frame clones and is missing some. The table records about 140,000 clones, roughly four fifths of them present only once. Material for sequencing was peripheral blood. The receptors were gathered from a woman of 80 years or more in a cohort sampled during active or convalescent COVID-19.

The chain has TRBV15 and TRBJ2-5; TRBD2 matches at 12 bases. CDR3 length: 21 residues. The V gene's germline CDR1 is LNHNV and CDR2 YYDKDF (reference sequence). The V segment lost 3 bases and the J segment 4 bases; nucleotides outside the gene matches: 21. This chain's CDR3 is CATSSLPVGLAGFIQGETQYF. The CDR3 DNA reads TGTGCCACCAGCAGTCTCCCTGTTGGACTAGCGGGGTTCATCCAAGGAGAGACCCAGTACTTC.

The CDR3 reads CASSWGQNTEAFF. The CDR3 region has the DNA TGTGCCAGCAGCTGGGGACAGAACACTGAAGCTTTCTTT. V gene TRBV11-2 combines with J gene TRBJ1-1, with a weak D call TRBD1 (6 bases). Germline V gene sequence: CDR1 SGHAT, CDR2 FQNNGV. The CDR3 has 13 amino acids. V lost 4 bases and J 1 base, leaving 7 bases between the germline ends. The variable domain in full, completed from reference TRBV11-2 and TRBJ1-1, reads EAGVAQSPRYKIIEKRQSVAFWCNPISGHATLYWYQQILGQGPKLLIQFQNNGVVDDSQLPKDRFSAERLKGVDSTLKIQPAKLEDSAVYLCASSWGQNTEAFFGQGTRLTVV.

This chain joins TRBV2 and TRBJ2-1; D remains unclear. Trimming shortened V by 7 bases and J by 4 bases, and 11 bases separated the two germline ends. The CDR3 consists of 13 residues. CDR1 SNHLY and CDR2 FYNNEI come from the germline V gene. The CDR3 spells CASTLSEYNEQFF. In DNA, the CDR3 is TGTGCCAGCACCTTAAGCGAATACAATGAGCAGTTCTTC. The complete variable domain, with remaining parts taken from reference TRBV2 and TRBJ2-1, reads EPEVTQTPSHQVTQMGQEVILRCVPISNHLYFYWYRQILGQKVEFLVSFYNNEISEKSEIFDDQFSVERPDGSNFTLKIRSTKLEDSAMYFCASTLSEYNEQFFGPGTRLTVL.

This rearrangement joins TRBV18 to TRBJ2-7, with 7 bases that match TRBD1. V lost 8 bases, J lost 2 bases, and 3 bases stayed unmatched. Germline V gene sequence: CDR1 KGHSH, CDR2 LQKENI. The CDR3 loop spans 12 amino acids. The CDR3 sequence: CASRGQTYEQYV. The CDR3 DNA follows: TGTGCCAGCCGGGGACAGACCTACGAGCAGTACGTC.

The V and J genes are TRBV2 and TRBJ2-5; D gene unclear. The germline V and J ends were trimmed by 7 bases and 0 bases, with 12 bases remaining between them. Looked up from germline, CDR1 is SNHLY and CDR2 is FYNNEI. The CDR3 extends over 14 amino acids. The CDR3, as DNA: TGTGCCAGCACCCCATCCCACTACCAAGAGACCCAGTACTTC. As protein: CASTPSHYQETQYF.

The chain links TRBV19 to TRBJ2-3, with 7 nucleotides matching TRBD2. The J segment lost 0 bases and the V segment lost 10 bases, leaving 4 bases of the junction unmatched. CDR3 length: 13 residues. Per the germline V gene, CDR1 is LNHDA and CDR2 is SQIVND (reference sequence). As DNA, the CDR3 is TGTGCCACAAGACTAGCAAGCACAGATACGCAGTATTTT. The encoded protein is CATRLASTDTQYF. Looking up the rest from reference TRBV19 and TRBJ2-3 gives the full variable domain: DGGITQSPKYLFRKEGQNVTLSCEQNLNHDAMYWYRQDPGQGLRLIYYSQIVNDFQKGDIAEGYSVSREKKESFPLTVTSAQKNPTAFYLCATRLASTDTQYFGPGTRLTVL.

As concerns this clone: A read error may produce the germline difference seen at one junction end. This sequence joins TRBV7-2 and TRBJ2-3, with D possibly being TRBD2 (6 bases). This CDR3 is 15 amino acids long. The germline gives CDR1 SGHTA, CDR2 FQGNSA. The DNA of the CDR3 is TGTGCCAGCAGCGTAGCGGCCTCGCGGGCAGATACGCAGTATTTT. This encodes CASSVAASRADTQYF. The variable domain in full, with the rest retrieved from reference TRBV7-2 and TRBJ2-3, is GAGVSQSPSNKVTEKGKDVELRCDPISGHTALYWYRQSLGQGLEFLIYFQGNSAPDKSGLPSDRFSAERTGGSVSTLTIQRTQQEDSAVYLCASSVAASRADTQYFGPGTRLTVL.

V and J are TRBV5-1 and TRBJ1-1; 8 bases match TRBD1. This CDR3 has 15 residues. Per germline, CDR1 SGHRS and CDR2 YFSETQ. V shed 4 bases, J shed 1 base, and the junction held 6 bases outside the gene matches. CDR3 DNA: TGCGCCAGCAGCACGGGACAGGTGACGAACACTGAAGCTTTCTTT. Residues: CASSTGQVTNTEAFF.

This clone has only one observation. The V call is TRBV21-1, the J call TRBJ1-4; the table gives TRBD1 as D, unverified against the DNA. TRBV21-1 constitutes a pseudogene. This CDR3 has 19 amino acids. CDR3 sequence: CASSRGKGEPGTGNEKLFF. The DNA of the CDR3 is TGTGCCAGCAGCAGAGGAAAAGGAGAACCCGGGACAGGTAATGAAAAACTGTTTTTT.